The 17 T cell receptor beta chains in this list originate from one sample, sequenced in a study of T cell repertoires in cytomegalovirus infection. The antigens of these receptors remain unknown. TCRdb passed the reads through MiXCR, listing each CDR3 protein once. The table shows hundreds of thousands of distinct CDR3 sequences, with around 31% occurring only once. The sample here was cultured PBMCs, taken from culture after CMV antigen stimulation. The source of these receptors is a human donor in good health (CMV status not recorded). Some clones in this sample may be carry-over from other donors' samples.

This clonotype has only a few counts. V usage is TRBV27 and J usage is TRBJ1-2; 7 bases align to TRBD1. CDR1 MNHEY and CDR2 SMNVEV come from the germline V gene (reference sequence). V gave up 2 bases and J gave up 4 bases; unmatched junction bases: 4. This CDR3 spans 14 amino acids. The CDR3 sequence: CASSLRGQFYGYTF. The DNA for the CDR3 is TGTGCCAGCAGTTTACGGGGACAGTTCTATGGCTACACCTTC.

The V gene is TRBV7-2, the J gene TRBJ2-7; D is unclear. Looked up from germline, CDR1 is SGHTA and CDR2 is FQGNSA. Trimming pared 5 bases from V and 4 bases from J, leaving 24 bases between. There are 17 residues in the CDR3. CDR3 sequence reads: CASSPRFGSQGEYEQYF. The CDR3 DNA sequence: TGTGCCAGCAGCCCGCGTTTCGGATCGCAAGGAGAATACGAGCAGTACTTC.

This clonotype has only a few counts. CDR3 DNA: TGTGCCAGCCAACTCTCGGGACAGGGTCCCGGCTACACCTTC. Its protein product is CASQLSGQGPGYTF. The chain joins TRBV27 to TRBJ1-2; 9 bases are a match to TRBD1. Germline V gene data show CDR1 as MNHEY and CDR2 as SMNVEV (reference sequence). The CDR3 covers 14 residues. V gave up 8 bases and J gave up 8 bases; unmatched junction bases: 12.

This clonotype showed up just a few times. The V gene is TRBV7-6, the J gene TRBJ2-5; D perhaps matches TRBD2 (5 bases). In germline, CDR1 is SGHVS, CDR2 FNYEAQ. V lost 5 bases, J lost 1 base, and 14 bases lay in between. This CDR3 has 15 residues. CDR3 DNA sequence: TGTGCCAGCAGCCAACGGGGTCGTTTCCAAGAGACCCAGTACTTC. As protein: CASSQRGRFQETQYF.

The chain carries TRBV2 and TRBJ1-5; 9 positions match TRBD1. This CDR3 region has 16 residues. Germline CDR1 reads SNHLY; CDR2 reads FYNNEI. V shed 4 bases, J shed 7 bases, and the junction held 11 bases outside the gene matches. CDR3: CASSGMNRGRGQPQHF. Here the CDR3 DNA reads TGTGCCAGCAGTGGAATGAACAGGGGGCGCGGACAGCCCCAGCATTTT.

This clonotype turned up a few times. CDR3 nucleotide sequence: TGCAGCGTTGACAACACAGATACGCAGTATTTT. This gives the protein CSVDNTDTQYF. The chain carries TRBV29-1 and TRBJ2-3; no clear D gene. The germline CDR1 and CDR2 sequences are SQVTM and ANQGSEA. Trimming took off 3 bases at V and 2 bases at J, with 3 bases between the two ends. The CDR3 extends over 11 amino acids.

In its sample, this clonotype was seen once. The chain is built from TRBV4-1 and TRBJ1-2, with 7 bases that match TRBD1. The CDR3 covers 15 residues. Per germline, CDR1 MGHRA and CDR2 YSYEKL. J was trimmed by 4 bases and V by 5 bases; bases with no gene match: 10. For the CDR3, the DNA is TGCGCCAGCAGCGCCCGGGACAGCCTCGGCTATGGCTACACCTTC. Translation gives CASSARDSLGYGYTF.

The chain has TRBV2 and TRBJ1-1; D might be TRBD1 (5 bases). The germline gives CDR1 SNHLY, CDR2 FYNNEI. The CDR3 sequence is 12 residues long. V was trimmed by 8 bases and J by 3 bases, leaving 10 bases between them. The CDR3 DNA reads TGTGCCAGCCTCAAGGGGTACACTGAAGCTTTCTTT. As protein: CASLKGYTEAFF. The full variable domain, its missing parts supplied by reference TRBV2 and TRBJ1-1, is EPEVTQTPSHQVTQMGQEVILRCVPISNHLYFYWYRQILGQKVEFLVSFYNNEISEKSEIFDDQFSVERPDGSNFTLKIRSTKLEDSAMYFCASLKGYTEAFFGQGTRLTVV.

Only a few counts were recorded for this clonotype. This sequence joins TRBV7-9 and TRBJ1-2; 7 nucleotides agree with TRBD1. V lost 0 bases to trimming and J lost 3 bases; unmatched junction nucleotides: 4. The CDR3 is 15 residues long. Germline-derived CDR1 and CDR2 are SEHNR and FQNEAQ (reference sequence). In nucleotides, the CDR3 is TGTGCCAGCAGCTTAGCCGGGACAGCCGACTATGGCTACACCTTC. Residues: CASSLAGTADYGYTF. Supplemented by reference TRBV7-9 and TRBJ1-2, the full variable domain reads DTGVSQNPRHKITKRGQNVTFRCDPISEHNRLYWYRQTLGQGPEFLTYFQNEAQLEKSRLLSDRFSAERPKGSFSTLEIQRTEQGDSAMYLCASSLAGTADYGYTFGSGTRLTVV.

The chain links TRBV11-2 to TRBJ1-6, with 8 bases lining up with TRBD1. The CDR3 sequence is 14 residues long. V was clipped by 3 bases and J by 6 bases; unmatched bases: 1. CDR1 and CDR2 (germline): SGHAT, FQNNGV. The CDR3: CASSLTGANSPLHF. As DNA, the CDR3 is TGTGCCAGCAGCTTGACAGGGGCTAATTCACCCCTCCACTTT. Together with reference TRBV11-2 and TRBJ1-6, the CDR3 gives the full variable domain: EAGVAQSPRYKIIEKRQSVAFWCNPISGHATLYWYQQILGQGPKLLIQFQNNGVVDDSQLPKDRFSAERLKGVDSTLKIQPAKLEDSAVYLCASSLTGANSPLHFGNGTRLTVT.

This clonotype showed up just a few times. This chain joins TRBV7-2 and TRBJ2-2; 9 bases are a match to TRBD1. CDR1 and CDR2 (germline): SGHTA, FQGNSA. The V and J ends lost 5 bases and 4 bases, in that order; junction bases with no gene match: 14. This CDR3 spans 18 amino acids. The CDR3 bases are TGTGCCAGCAGCCTTCAGGACAGGGGATGGTGGGGCACCGGGGAGCTGTTTTTT. As protein: CASSLQDRGWWGTGELFF.

This clonotype has ten or more counts. The CDR3 sequence is CASSLDGGDNEQFF. The CDR3 nucleotides are TGTGCCAGCAGCTTAGATGGGGGGGACAATGAGCAGTTCTTC. The gene calls are TRBV7-6 and TRBJ2-1, with 7 bases aligning to TRBD2. The V segment lost 1 base and the J segment 5 bases; nucleotides outside the gene matches: 2. Germline CDR1 and CDR2: SGHVS and FNYEAQ. The CDR3 is 14 amino acids.

This sequence joins TRBV11-2 and TRBJ2-1, with 7 bases identical to TRBD1. Germline CDR1 reads SGHAT; CDR2 reads FQNNGV. The CDR3 contains 15 residues. V lost 5 bases to trimming and J lost 4 bases; unmatched junction nucleotides: 8. The chain's CDR3 is CASSLQGQHYNEQFF. The CDR3 bases are TGTGCCAGCAGCCTCCAGGGACAGCATTACAATGAGCAGTTCTTC.

The sample holds a few counts of this clonotype. This chain's CDR3 is CASMGQPNTEAFF. DNA for the CDR3: TGTGCCAGCATGGGACAGCCGAACACTGAAGCTTTCTTT. The rearrangement joins TRBV5-3 to TRBJ1-1; 7 bases align to TRBD1. TRBV5-3 is an ORF, and what it does is uncertain. V dropped 8 bases and J dropped 1; count of bases not matched to a gene: 5. The CDR3 spans 13 residues.

V and J are TRBV10-2 and TRBJ1-5, with D hard to call. The CDR3 totals 14 residues. The V gene lost 3 bases and the J gene lost 6 bases, with 12 bases spanning the gap. Germline V lookup: CDR1 WSHSY, CDR2 SAAADI. CDR3 sequence: CASSDHRRGQPQHF. CDR3 sequence (DNA): TGCGCCAGCAGTGACCATCGACGGGGTCAGCCCCAGCATTTT.

V is TRBV12-3 or TRBV12-4 and J is TRBJ2-1; D is uncertain. This CDR3 region has 14 residues. V was clipped by 0 bases and J by 11 bases, with 14 bases between them. CDR3 protein: CASSLAGPAVKQFF. CDR3 nucleotide sequence: TGTGCCAGCAGTTTAGCAGGACCCGCCGTGAAGCAGTTCTTC.

The chain uses TRBV6-1 and TRBJ1-2; TRBD1 matches 9 bases. Per germline, CDR1 MNHNS and CDR2 SASEGT. This CDR3 contains 16 residues. Germline trimming cut 6 bases from V and 7 bases from J; bases unmatched to any gene: 15. For the CDR3, the DNA is TGTGCCAGCAGCGTCGGACAGGGGCTGATCGGGGCTGGCTACACCTTC. Translation: CASSVGQGLIGAGYTF.